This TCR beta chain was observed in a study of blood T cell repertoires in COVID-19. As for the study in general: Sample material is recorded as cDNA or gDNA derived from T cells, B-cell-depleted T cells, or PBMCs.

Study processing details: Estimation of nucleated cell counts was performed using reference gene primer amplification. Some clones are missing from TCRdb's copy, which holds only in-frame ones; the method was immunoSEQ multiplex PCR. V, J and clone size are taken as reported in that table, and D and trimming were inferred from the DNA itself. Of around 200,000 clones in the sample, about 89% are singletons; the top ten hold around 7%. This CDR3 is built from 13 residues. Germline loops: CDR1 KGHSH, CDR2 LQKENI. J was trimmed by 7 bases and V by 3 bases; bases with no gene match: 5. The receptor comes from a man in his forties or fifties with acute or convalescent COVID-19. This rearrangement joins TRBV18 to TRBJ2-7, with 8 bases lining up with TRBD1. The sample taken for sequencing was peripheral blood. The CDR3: CASSPGQAREQYF. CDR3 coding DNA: TGTGCCAGCTCACCGGGACAGGCTCGGGAGCAGTACTTC.